Listed here are 20 T cell receptor beta chains from one sample, sequenced in a study of T-cell memory formation after mild COVID-19. Each CDR3 protein is one row after TCRdb ran MiXCR on the 5' RACE reads. The sample has 500,000 to 600,000 distinct CDR3 sequences, under 20% seen once; the top ten hold around 11%. What was sequenced was PBMCs or a T cell subset sorted from them (not recorded which). The receptors stem from an adult woman who had mild COVID-19 (a few samples of this study predate the infection). Cell type and time point are not known.

The V and J genes are TRBV7-2 and TRBJ1-2; the D is unclear. CDR3 length: 15 amino acids. CDR1 is SGHTA and CDR2 is FQGNSA in the germline V gene. The V and J ends lost 5 bases and 2 bases respectively, with 15 bases between them. The CDR3 bases are TGTGCCAGCAGCATTAGGTCTCAAATGAACTATGGCTACACCTTC. Amino acids: CASSIRSQMNYGYTF. Drawing the rest from reference TRBV7-2 and TRBJ1-2, the complete variable domain is GAGVSQSPSNKVTEKGKDVELRCDPISGHTALYWYRQSLGQGLEFLIYFQGNSAPDKSGLPSDRFSAERTGGSVSTLTIQRTQQEDSAVYLCASSIRSQMNYGYTFGSGTRLTVV.

The V call is TRBV27, the J call TRBJ2-3; 11 bases agree with TRBD2. Germline-derived CDR1 and CDR2 are MNHEY and SMNVEV (reference sequence). Unmatched junction bases numbered 7, after V lost 1 base and J lost 4 bases. The CDR3 has 17 amino acids. In DNA, the CDR3 is TGTGCCAGCAGTTTATGGCTAGCGGGAGGTTCGGCAGATACGCAGTATTTT. Translated: CASSLWLAGGSADTQYF.

This clonotype was counted between two and nine times. The chain recombines TRBV9 with TRBJ2-3; 7 bases are a match to TRBD1. The CDR3 extends over 16 amino acids. The V gene end was trimmed by 3 bases and the J gene end by 2 bases; junction bases not matched to a gene: 9. The germline V gene has CDR1 SGDLS and CDR2 YYNGEE. The CDR3 spells CASSASPGQSTDTQYF. The CDR3 coding sequence is TGTGCCAGCAGCGCGAGCCCGGGACAGTCCACAGATACGCAGTATTTT.

The table lists this clonotype with a few counts. The V gene is TRBV29-1, the J gene TRBJ2-3, with D possibly matching TRBD2 (7 bases). Trimming stripped 4 bases from V and 2 bases from J, with 10 bases between. This CDR3 comprises 13 residues. Germline V gives CDR1 SQVTM, CDR2 ANQGSEA. This CDR3 reads CSVAGGLTDTQYF. DNA of the CDR3: TGCAGCGTTGCGGGGGGCCTCACAGATACGCAGTATTTT.

This clonotype has just one count. This rearrangement joins TRBV6-5 to TRBJ2-7; tentatively, D is TRBD2 (6 bases). The V end lost 10 bases, the J end lost 2 bases, and 18 bases lay between the germline ends. CDR3 length: 14 residues. Germline-derived CDR1 and CDR2 are MNHEY and SVGAGI. CDR3 loop: CATLDSGSTYEQYF. DNA of the CDR3: TGTGCCACCCTAGATAGCGGTAGCACCTACGAGCAGTACTTC.

The gene calls are TRBV14 and TRBJ2-3, with D maybe TRBD1 (6 bases). Trimming removed 0 bases at V and 3 bases at J, with 19 bases between. The CDR3 runs 18 residues. Germline V lookup: CDR1 SGHDN, CDR2 FVKESK. CDR3 sequence: CASSQDLIRGSRTDTQYF. CDR3 nucleotide sequence: TGTGCCAGCAGCCAAGATTTAATAAGGGGGAGTAGGACAGATACGCAGTATTTT.

Details on this clonotype: An end of the junction does not agree with germline; a read error may underlie this. V and J are TRBV7-7 and TRBJ2-5, with TRBD2 matching over 13 bases. In germline, CDR1 is SSHAT, CDR2 FNYEAQ (reference sequence). This CDR3 spans 15 amino acids. CDR3 coding DNA: TGTGCTAGCAGCCTGACTAGCGGGAGGCTCGAGACCCAGTACTTC. Translation gives CASSLTSGRLETQYF.

A few counts support this clonotype. The rearrangement uses TRBV4-3 and TRBJ2-3; D ambiguous. The V and J ends lost 1 base and 4 bases respectively, with 6 bases between them. The CDR3 length is 13 residues. Germline values: CDR1 LGHNA, CDR2 YSLEER. CDR3 nucleotides: TGCGCCAGCAGCCAAGTTTCCCCAGATACGCAGTATTTT. Translating gives CASSQVSPDTQYF.

The CDR3 DNA reads TGTGCCAGCAGCCCCCCCGGGCTTTCGAGCGGGAGGCCCCAAGAGACCCAGTACTTC. Translation: CASSPPGLSSGRPQETQYF. The rearrangement uses TRBV7-2 and TRBJ2-5; TRBD2 matches at 9 bases. The germline V gene encodes CDR1 SGHTA and CDR2 FQGNSA. V lost 5 bases, J lost 1 base, and 17 bases stayed unmatched. The CDR3 contains 19 residues.

In nucleotides, the CDR3 is TGTTCTCAGGGCAGGCGAGACTCTGAAGCTTTCTTT. Residues: CSQGRRDSEAFF. This chain uses TRBV2 with TRBJ1-1, with D maybe TRBD1 (5 bases). The V gene's germline CDR1 is SNHLY and CDR2 FYNNEI. This CDR3 spans 12 amino acids.

V is TRBV9 and J is TRBJ2-1; 13 bases agree with TRBD2. CDR1 SGDLS and CDR2 YYNGEE come from the germline V gene. The CDR3 sequence is 17 residues long. V was clipped by 1 base and J by 8 bases; unmatched bases: 9. The CDR3 spells CASSVTPGLAGFYEQFF. The CDR3 DNA is TGTGCCAGCAGCGTAACCCCGGGACTAGCGGGGTTCTATGAGCAGTTCTTC.

This clonotype was seen only a few times. For the CDR3, the DNA is TGTGCCAGCAGCTCATCCGGACTAGCGGGAGGGAGTGATGAGCAGTTCTTC. Amino acids: CASSSSGLAGGSDEQFF. The chain joins TRBV7-9 to TRBJ2-1; 15 bases are a match to TRBD2. The CDR3 extends over 17 amino acids. J was trimmed by 8 bases and V by 4 bases; bases with no gene match: 9. Germline V gene sequence: CDR1 SEHNR, CDR2 FQNEAQ (reference sequence).

This clonotype showed up just a few times. The rearrangement joins TRBV5-1 to TRBJ2-1; 11 bases match TRBD2. Germline V lookup: CDR1 SGHRS, CDR2 YFSETQ. V lost 3 bases, J lost 7 bases, and 12 bases stayed unmatched. The CDR3 runs to 17 residues. CDR3 region: CASSWPPGTSGRNEQFF. The CDR3 coding sequence is TGCGCCAGCAGCTGGCCCCCGGGGACTAGCGGACGAAATGAGCAGTTCTTC.

This clonotype was picked up many times. The chain links TRBV24-1 to TRBJ2-1; 15 nucleotides match TRBD2. The CDR3 spans 18 residues. Germline trimming cut 3 bases from V and 7 bases from J; bases unmatched to any gene: 9. Looked up from germline, CDR1 is KGHDR and CDR2 is SFDVKD. CDR3 loop: CATSDPGTSGRNRNEQFF. In DNA, the CDR3 is TGTGCCACCAGTGATCCCGGGACTAGCGGGAGGAATCGAAATGAGCAGTTCTTC.

The chain employs TRBV7-8 and TRBJ2-3; 8 positions agree with TRBD1. Germline V gene lookup returns CDR1 SGHVS and CDR2 FQNEAQ. The CDR3 consists of 16 residues. V was pared by 1 base and J by 3 bases, with 6 bases of the junction left unmatched. The DNA of the CDR3 is TGTGCCAGCAGCTTAGGGACAGGGTCAAGGACAGATACGCAGTATTTT. Translating it yields CASSLGTGSRTDTQYF.

The rearrangement uses TRBV18 and TRBJ2-3; the D is unclear. The CDR3 is 17 amino acids. CDR1 is KGHSH and CDR2 is LQKENI in the germline V gene. Trimming shortened V by 1 base and J by 1 base, and 15 bases separated the two germline ends. The CDR3: CASSPQENQRRTDTQYF. CDR3 nucleotides: TGTGCCAGCTCACCACAGGAAAACCAGCGACGCACAGATACGCAGTATTTT.

The V call is TRBV20-1, the J call TRBJ1-2, with TRBD1 matching 9 bases. Looked up from germline, CDR1 is DFQATT and CDR2 is SNEGSKA (reference sequence). CDR3 length: 15 amino acids. Losses at the gene ends were 5 bases for V and 4 bases for J; bases not matched to a gene: 11. The CDR3 sequence is CSAAGRTGVAYGYTF. For the CDR3, the DNA is TGCAGTGCTGCAGGGAGGACAGGGGTGGCCTATGGCTACACCTTC.

V usage is TRBV27 and J usage is TRBJ2-1, with D perhaps given as TRBD1 or TRBD2 (5 bases each). The ends were cut back, 8 bases at V and 3 bases at J, with 14 bases in the middle. The CDR3 runs 14 residues. Germline V gene lookup returns CDR1 MNHEY and CDR2 SMNVEV (reference sequence). CDR3 protein: CASWTGLIYNEQFF. CDR3 in DNA: TGTGCCAGCTGGACGGGGCTAATCTACAATGAGCAGTTCTTC.

The rearrangement links TRBV24-1 to TRBJ2-7; TRBD1 aligns across 9 bases. The length of the CDR3 is 15 residues. Germline CDR1 KGHDR, CDR2 SFDVKD. The V segment lost 7 bases and the J segment 2 bases; nucleotides outside the gene matches: 8. CDR3 residues: CATSPGQGPTYEQYF. As DNA, the CDR3 is TGTGCCACCAGCCCGGGACAGGGACCTACCTACGAGCAGTACTTC.

This clonotype was detected only a few times. The CDR3 nucleotides read TGCGCCAGCAACCCCGGGGGAGTATGGGCTGAAGCTTTCTTT. It is translated as CASNPGGVWAEAFF. The chain joins TRBV4-1 to TRBJ1-1, with D perhaps TRBD1 (5 bases). The CDR3 is 14 amino acids. V lost 7 bases to trimming and J lost 6 bases, with 18 bases between them. Germline V gene sequence: CDR1 MGHRA, CDR2 YSYEKL.